This TCR beta chain was sequenced in a study of neurological immune-mediated disorders. There are many counts of this clonotype. There are 16 residues in the CDR3. The germline V gene encodes CDR1 MNHEY and CDR2 SMNVEV (reference sequence). V was pared by 3 bases and J by 5 bases, with 17 bases between. TCRdb analysed the 5' RACE reads with MiXCR anew, one entry per CDR3 protein. The sample lists under 75,000 distinct CDR3 sequences; roughly 4.9% were seen once. The clonotype was recovered from a human donor with multiple sclerosis. The donor label of this sample is uncertain. J is TRBJ1-5 and V is TRBV27; D not certain. The sample consisted of PBMCs. The CDR3 is CASSFQAELTYQPQHF. The CDR3 region has the DNA TGTGCCAGCAGTTTCCAGGCGGAACTAACTTATCAGCCCCAGCATTTT.